In this sample, the clone carrying this TCR beta chain turned up a few times. Its antigen is unidentified. Germline assignment: CDR1 MGHDK and CDR2 SYGVNS. The CDR3 is 16 residues long. V was pared by 6 bases and J by 2 bases, with 19 bases between. The sample belongs to a study of beta chain features in type 1 diabetes. Study-wide results and caveats: Type 1 diabetes patients had moderately but significantly shorter TCRB CDR3s in all four CD4+ subsets.

The authors reverse transcribed all of the isolated RNA, so sequencing captured expressed TCRB transcripts. Repertoires were generated with immunoSEQ multiplex PCR, while TCRdb's copy carries only in-frame clones and drops some. Of hundreds of thousands of clones detected, approximately 30% appear once; the ten largest clones hold around 0.065%. Source material: naive CD4+ T cells from blood. The chain uses TRBV25-1 and TRBJ1-1, with D perhaps TRBD1 (6 bases). The source is a man aged 18 to 30 in good health. The CDR3 DNA reads TGTGCCAGCAGCTCAACTCAAGGACAGATTAACACTGAAGCTTTCTTT. Translation gives CASSSTQGQINTEAFF.